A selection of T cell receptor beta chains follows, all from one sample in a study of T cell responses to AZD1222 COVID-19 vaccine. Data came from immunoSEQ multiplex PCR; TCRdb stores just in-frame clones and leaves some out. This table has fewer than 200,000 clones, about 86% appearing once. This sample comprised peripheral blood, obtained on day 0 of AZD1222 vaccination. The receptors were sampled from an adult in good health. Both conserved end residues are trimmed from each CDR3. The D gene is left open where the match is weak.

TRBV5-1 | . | ASSLEQVALNTEAF
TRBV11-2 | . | ASSVFRDLPGEQY
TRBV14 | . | ASTRGSPGNTIY
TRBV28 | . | ASQSGGLADTQY
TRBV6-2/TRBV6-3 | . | ASSTTGEQY
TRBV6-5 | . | ASALGGGPWNEQF
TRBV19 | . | ASSIPPNSGANVLT
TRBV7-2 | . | ASSFPGANSGNTIY
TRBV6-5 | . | ASSYSLSTDTQY
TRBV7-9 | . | ALDGWGLNEQF
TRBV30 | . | AWRRRGGTEAF
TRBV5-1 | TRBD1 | ASSLGQGAGQPQH
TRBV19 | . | ASSITDSSGNTIY
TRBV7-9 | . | ASSPGLPNQPQH
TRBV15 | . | ATARDSAGDTGELF
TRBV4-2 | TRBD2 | ASSLLAGVHTGELF
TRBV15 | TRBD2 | ATSRDLLRAGGEETQY
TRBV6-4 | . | ASSPTGGTEAF
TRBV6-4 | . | ASSGSWTENTEAF
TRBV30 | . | AWGGGPNEKLF
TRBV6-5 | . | ASSYMPTVGGQGAF
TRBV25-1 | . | ASGTGTVNSPLH
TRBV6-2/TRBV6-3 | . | ASSSPRAGARGPDTQY
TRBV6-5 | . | ASRLSRQLDEQY
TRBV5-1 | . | ASSLTEGNTIY
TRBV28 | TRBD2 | ASSLFGLAGGTYNEQF
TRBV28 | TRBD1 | ASSFRTGGTNAEAF
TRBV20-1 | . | SASGGTGGSLH
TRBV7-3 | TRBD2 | ASSSLGGDSQF
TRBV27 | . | ASSDTIYNEQF
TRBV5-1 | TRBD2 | ASSPGGLDLYNEQF
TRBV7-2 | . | ASSWNPGTNEKLF
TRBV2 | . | ATGRYNEQF
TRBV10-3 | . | AIRATGRAGELF
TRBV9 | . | ASSVAGTAYGYT
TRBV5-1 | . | ASSELPQPSNTGELF
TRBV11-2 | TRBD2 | ASSSGLAGTYEQY
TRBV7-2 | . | ASSTGTSNQPQH
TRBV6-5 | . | ASKTDSSTDTQY
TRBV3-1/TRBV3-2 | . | ASSQVGRQNPLH
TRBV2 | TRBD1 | ASRPQGDTEAF
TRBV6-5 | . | ASSPASSWETQY
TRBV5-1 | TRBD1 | ASSPRDSKNEKLF
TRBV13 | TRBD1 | ASSLWGYRDRGHEQY
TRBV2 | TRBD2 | ASTTGLALLSYEQY
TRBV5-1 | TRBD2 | ASSISGRSMDEQF
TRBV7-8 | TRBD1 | ASTPFGQVVLKTQY
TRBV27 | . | ASRPRRADYGYT
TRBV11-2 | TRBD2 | ASSLDSSGGAAQF
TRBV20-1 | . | SASNQPQH
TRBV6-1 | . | ASSDRGYSNQPQH
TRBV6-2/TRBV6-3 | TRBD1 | ASSKETGSYEQY
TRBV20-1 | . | SARDRDEQF
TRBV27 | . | ASSLRTDLANSPLH